This TCR beta chain was identified in a study of cytomegalovirus exposure and HLA in healthy donors. General study results and limits: Later, an analysis found that common viral pathogens appeared to be linked with several of the most significant clusters. TCR beta chains numbering 150 to 200 were designated cytomegalovirus-associated.

The primer mix had 60 Vbeta and 13 Jbeta primers. Produced via immunoSEQ multiplex PCR; TCRdb's table is partial and in-frame only. This sample has about 81,000 clones; more than 80% occur once, and the top ten carry roughly 2.3%. On this clone: Its specificity is not known.

Germline values: CDR1 SGHTA, CDR2 FQGNSA. Trimming removed 5 bases from V and 4 bases from J; junction bases left unmatched: 10. CDR3 length: 15 amino acids. At collection, donors were nominally healthy, but unrecorded immune exposures were probable. The sequenced sample consisted of PBMCs. This chain connects TRBV7-2 to TRBJ2-7, with 8 bases lining up with TRBD2. The origin of this receptor is a man aged 18 to 30 in good health and CMV-seronegative. CDR3 nucleotides: TGTGCCAGCAGCCCCAGCGGGAGTTCTCAATACGAGCAGTACTTC. As protein: CASSPSGSSQYEQYF.